One and the same sample provided the 22 T cell receptor beta chains below, sequenced in a study of blood T cell repertoires in COVID-19. The data were produced by immunoSEQ multiplex PCR, yet TCRdb's version contains in-frame clones alone and is incomplete. The sample lists 70,000 to 85,000 clones, about 88% occurring once. Source material: peripheral blood. The receptors here all came from a man in his 70s with active or convalescent COVID-19.

The chain uses TRBV12-5 and TRBJ2-3; D gene uncertain. Trimming took off 4 bases at V and 0 bases at J, with 8 bases between the two ends. The CDR3 extends over 14 amino acids. CDR1 and CDR2 from the germline V gene are LGHNT and FRNRAP. CDR3 sequence reads: CASGSQASTDTQYF. DNA for the CDR3: TGTGCTAGTGGTTCCCAAGCTAGCACAGATACGCAGTATTTT.

The genes are TRBV5-4 and TRBJ2-1; 8 bases match TRBD2. The ends lost 0 bases at V and 0 bases at J; junction bases unmatched: 11. Germline-derived CDR1 and CDR2 are SGHNT and YYREEE (reference sequence). This CDR3 has 19 amino acids. In nucleotides, the CDR3 is TGTGCCAGCAGCTTGGACCTTATACTAGCGGCGAGCTCCTACAATGAGCAGTTCTTC. Amino acids: CASSLDLILAASSYNEQFF.

The chain recombines TRBV3-1 (or the pseudogene TRBV3-2) with TRBJ2-6, with 10 bases aligning to TRBD1. CDR1 and CDR2 (germline): LGHDT, YNNKEL (reference sequence). V trimming: 1 base; J trimming: 1 base; junction bases outside the gene matches: 7. The CDR3 length is 19 residues. The CDR3 here is CASSQVRDRGLSGANVLTF. CDR3 DNA: TGTGCCAGCAGCCAAGTCCGGGACAGGGGATTATCTGGGGCCAACGTCCTGACTTTC.

The V call is TRBV2, the J call TRBJ1-5; D is perhaps TRBD1 (6 bases). CDR1 is SNHLY, CDR2 FYNNEI, per germline. The ends were cut back, 6 bases at V and 2 bases at J, with 14 bases in the middle. This CDR3 has 15 residues. The CDR3 is CASRAGVSGNQPQHF. CDR3 sequence (DNA): TGTGCCAGCAGGGCAGGGGTGAGTGGCAATCAGCCCCAGCATTTT.

The chain is built from TRBV15 and TRBJ2-3; TRBD2 matches at 11 bases. This CDR3 is 16 amino acids long. J lost 5 bases, V lost 5 bases, and 9 bases had no gene match. In germline, CDR1 is LNHNV, CDR2 YYDKDF (reference sequence). For the CDR3, the DNA is TGTGCCACCAGCGTCAGACTAGCGGGATCTGTAGATACGCAGTATTTT. Translating gives CATSVRLAGSVDTQYF.

CDR3 nucleotide sequence: TGCAGCGTTGACGGGCAGGGATTGAATGAGCAGTTCTTC. As protein: CSVDGQGLNEQFF. This rearrangement joins TRBV29-1 to TRBJ2-1, with TRBD1 as a possible D gene (5 bases). The CDR3 has 13 amino acids. Germline CDR1 SQVTM, CDR2 ANQGSEA. Trimming took 3 bases from V and 7 from J, leaving 13 bases between them.

The chain has TRBV5-4 and TRBJ1-5, with unresolved D. V lost 4 bases and J lost 7, with 9 bases in between. Germline lookup yields CDR1 SGHNT and CDR2 YYREEE (reference sequence). The CDR3 extends over 12 amino acids. This CDR3 reads CASSNGEQPQHF. The CDR3 bases are TGTGCCAGCAGCAACGGGGAACAGCCCCAGCATTTT.

The chain uses TRBV2 and TRBJ1-3, with a tentative D call TRBD1 (6 bases). Germline V gene lookup returns CDR1 SNHLY and CDR2 FYNNEI. Trimming took off 10 bases at V and 4 bases at J, with 14 bases between the two ends. The CDR3 is 13 amino acids. The CDR3 region has the DNA TGTGCCACGAGTGGGGGCCGGGGAAACACCATATATTTT. This gives the protein CATSGGRGNTIYF. The whole variable domain, filled in from reference TRBV2 and TRBJ1-3, reads EPEVTQTPSHQVTQMGQEVILRCVPISNHLYFYWYRQILGQKVEFLVSFYNNEISEKSEIFDDQFSVERPDGSNFTLKIRSTKLEDSAMYFCATSGGRGNTIYFGEGSWLTVV.

J is TRBJ2-5 and V is TRBV10-3; 10 nucleotides line up with TRBD1. CDR1 is ENHRY, CDR2 SYGVKD, per germline. V gave up 5 bases and J gave up 2 bases; unmatched junction bases: 5. The CDR3 sequence is 15 residues long. CDR3 in amino acids: CAISPVGQGQETQYF. The CDR3 nucleotides are TGTGCCATCAGTCCGGTGGGACAGGGGCAAGAGACCCAGTACTTC.

The chain uses TRBV3-1 (or the pseudogene TRBV3-2) and TRBJ1-1; D call uncertain. Germline V gives CDR1 LGHDT, CDR2 YNNKEL (reference sequence). This CDR3 region has 14 residues. The V gene lost 0 bases and the J gene lost 2 bases, with 7 bases spanning the gap. CDR3 bases: TGTGCCAGCAGCCAAGAGGGAGTTAACACTGAAGCTTTCTTT. It encodes CASSQEGVNTEAFF.

The chain joins TRBV25-1 to TRBJ2-3; TRBD2 matches at 10 bases. After removal of 1 base from V and 6 bases from J, the junction contained 7 bases not matched to a gene. This CDR3 has 16 residues. Germline V gene data show CDR1 as MGHDK and CDR2 as SYGVNS. In nucleotides, the CDR3 is TGTGCCAGCAGTGAATTCCGAGCGGGAGGGCAGGATACGCAGTATTTT. Amino acids: CASSEFRAGGQDTQYF.

The chain has TRBV6-5 and TRBJ2-1, with 10 bases identical to TRBD2. The CDR3 spans 16 residues. With V trimmed by 2 bases and J by 8 bases, 9 bases remained unmatched. Germline lookup yields CDR1 MNHEY and CDR2 SVGAGI. The CDR3 sequence is CASSYLKRGGNDEQFF. DNA of the CDR3: TGTGCCAGCAGTTACCTAAAGCGGGGGGGAAACGATGAGCAGTTCTTC.

The chain carries TRBV5-1 and TRBJ2-3; 7 bases agree with TRBD1. Germline lookup yields CDR1 SGHRS and CDR2 YFSETQ. The junction had 6 bases not matched to a gene; V was cut back by 0 bases and J by 2 bases. The CDR3 sequence is 16 residues long. CDR3 DNA sequence: TGCGCCAGCAGCTTGGTGGGACAGACAAACACAGATACGCAGTATTTT. It is translated as CASSLVGQTNTDTQYF.

The rearrangement links TRBV20-1 to TRBJ1-4, with a weak D call TRBD1 (6 bases). The CDR3 totals 16 residues. Trimming took 5 bases from V and 7 from J, leaving 23 bases between them. Germline V gives CDR1 DFQATT, CDR2 SNEGSKA (reference sequence). CDR3 in amino acids: CSAGGGGADVGEKLFF. The CDR3 nucleotides read TGCAGTGCTGGTGGGGGGGGCGCGGATGTAGGTGAAAAACTGTTTTTT.

The chain joins TRBV6-6 to TRBJ1-1, with 9 bases fitting TRBD1. There are 16 residues in the CDR3. Germline-derived CDR1 and CDR2 are MNHNY and SVGAGI (reference sequence). V trimming: 2 bases; J trimming: 5 bases; junction bases outside the gene matches: 9. CDR3 sequence: CASSYGTGGRGTEAFF. The CDR3 coding sequence is TGTGCCAGCAGTTACGGCACAGGGGGCAGGGGAACTGAAGCTTTCTTT.

This rearrangement joins TRBV2 to TRBJ1-3, with 8 bases fitting TRBD1. CDR3 length: 14 residues. Per germline, CDR1 SNHLY and CDR2 FYNNEI. V was pared by 3 bases and J by 6 bases, with 4 bases of the junction left unmatched. The CDR3 sequence: CASSDGQGENTIYF. The CDR3 coding sequence is TGTGCCAGCAGTGATGGACAGGGTGAAAACACCATATATTTT. Using reference TRBV2 and TRBJ1-3 for the parts outside the CDR3, the full variable domain is EPEVTQTPSHQVTQMGQEVILRCVPISNHLYFYWYRQILGQKVEFLVSFYNNEISEKSEIFDDQFSVERPDGSNFTLKIRSTKLEDSAMYFCASSDGQGENTIYFGEGSWLTVV.

This chain links TRBV7-2 with TRBJ1-2; D is ambiguous. Germline V gene sequence: CDR1 SGHTA, CDR2 FQGNSA. Trimming shortened V by 5 bases and J by 0 bases, and 10 bases separated the two germline ends. The CDR3 length is 14 residues. This chain's CDR3 is CASSPGRANYGYTF. The CDR3 DNA reads as TGTGCCAGCAGCCCTGGGAGGGCTAACTATGGCTACACCTTC.

The genes are TRBV5-1 and TRBJ2-7; TRBD1 might be the D (6 bases). The V and J ends lost 0 bases and 2 bases respectively, with 12 bases between them. Germline CDR1 and CDR2: SGHRS and YFSETQ. The CDR3 is 15 amino acids. In DNA, the CDR3 is TGCGCCAGCAGCTTGGGAGGGGGAAGAGCCTACGAGCAGTACTTC. This sequence encodes CASSLGGGRAYEQYF.

The rearrangement links TRBV5-1 to TRBJ2-7; 8 bases map to TRBD1. Germline values: CDR1 SGHRS, CDR2 YFSETQ. This CDR3 is 15 amino acids long. The V gene end was trimmed by 4 bases and the J gene end by 3 bases; junction bases not matched to a gene: 9. DNA of the CDR3: TGCGCCAGCAGCAGAGCAGGGGGCGCAGGCTACGAGCAGTACTTC. Protein sequence: CASSRAGGAGYEQYF.

This clone came up a few times. The genes are TRBV11-2 and TRBJ2-7; TRBD1 matches 7 bases. V gave up 3 bases and J gave up 2 bases; unmatched junction bases: 4. Germline CDR1 and CDR2: SGHAT and FQNNGV. This CDR3 has 14 residues. The CDR3 sequence: CASSLTGYTYEQYF. CDR3 nucleotide sequence: TGTGCCAGCAGCTTGACAGGGTACACCTACGAGCAGTACTTC.

This clone has just one count. V gene TRBV28 combines with J gene TRBJ2-7; 8 bases map to TRBD2. The CDR3 runs to 15 residues. Germline values: CDR1 MDHEN, CDR2 SYDVKM. V shed 2 bases and J 3 bases; nucleotides not matched to a gene: 6. In nucleotides, the CDR3 is TGTGCCAGCAGTTTAGGGCTAGCGGGTGTCTACGAGCAGTACTTC. Amino acid sequence: CASSLGLAGVYEQYF.

This sequence joins TRBV30 and TRBJ1-5; TRBD1 agrees at 9 bases. The CDR3 runs 16 residues. The junction had 15 bases not matched to a gene; V was cut back by 1 base and J by 11 bases. Germline V gene sequence: CDR1 GTSNPN, CDR2 SVGIG (reference sequence). CDR3: CAWSDQPGQGARAQHF. DNA of the CDR3: TGTGCCTGGAGTGACCAACCGGGACAGGGTGCTCGGGCCCAGCATTTT.